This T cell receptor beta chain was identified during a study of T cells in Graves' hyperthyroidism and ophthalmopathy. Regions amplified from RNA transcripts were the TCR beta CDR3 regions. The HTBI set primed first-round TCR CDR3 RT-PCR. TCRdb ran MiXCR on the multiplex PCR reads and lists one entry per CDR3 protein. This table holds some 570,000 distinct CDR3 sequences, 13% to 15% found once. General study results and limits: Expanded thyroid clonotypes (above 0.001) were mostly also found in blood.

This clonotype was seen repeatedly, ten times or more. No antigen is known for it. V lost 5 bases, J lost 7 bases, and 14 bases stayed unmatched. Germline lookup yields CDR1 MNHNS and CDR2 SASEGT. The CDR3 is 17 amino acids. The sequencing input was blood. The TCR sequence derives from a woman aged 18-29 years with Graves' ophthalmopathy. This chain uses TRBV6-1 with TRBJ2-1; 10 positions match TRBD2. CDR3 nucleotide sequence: TGTGCCAGCAGTCCGCGGGGCGTGGGACTAGCGCCGAATGAGCAGTTCTTC. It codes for CASSPRGVGLAPNEQFF.